The rows below give T cell receptor beta chains drawn from one sample of a study of STAT3 mutations in large granular lymphocyte leukemia. Repertoires were generated with immunoSEQ multiplex PCR, while TCRdb's copy carries only in-frame clones and drops some. Seen here are about 5,500 clones, just under 95% observed once, and the top ten hold about 33%. Material: peripheral blood mononuclear cells. These receptors originate from a man in his sixties with T-cell large granular lymphocyte leukemia. Some clones in this sample may be carry-over from other donors' samples. Each CDR3 is given with its conserved first and last residue. The D gene is left open where the match is weak. The size entry is marked missing in some rows and otherwise reads once, few, many or a size class.

>TRBD1|TRBV7-2|TRBJ2-7|NA
CASSPGQGTYEQYF
TGTGCCAGCAGCCCAGGACAGGGGACTTACGAGCAGTACTTC
>TRBD1|TRBV30|TRBJ2-7|NA
CAWSVPETGVGEQYF
TGTGCCTGGAGTGTCCCTGAGACAGGGGTCGGCGAGCAGTACTTC
>NA|TRBV19|TRBJ1-2|NA
CATSLANSPYGYTF
TGTGCCACCAGTTTAGCGAACTCACCCTATGGCTACACCTTC
>TRBD2|TRBV5-1|TRBJ2-7|NA
CASRRTSGYEQYF
TGCGCCAGTCGACGGACTAGCGGATACGAGCAGTACTTC
>NA|TRBV6-5|TRBJ1-5|NA
CASSYSLLSNQPQHF
TGTGCCAGCAGTTACTCGTTATTAAGTAATCAGCCCCAGCATTTT
>NA|TRBV29-1|TRBJ2-1|NA
CSVEDRRGTKSSYNEQFF
TGCAGCGTTGAAGATCGGCGCGGGACAAAGAGCTCCTACAATGAGCAGTTCTTC
>TRBD2|TRBV18|TRBJ2-7|NA
CASSPPGLAERASYEQYF
TGTGCCAGCTCACCACCGGGACTAGCGGAGAGGGCCTCCTACGAGCAGTACTTC
>TRBD1|TRBV7-9|TRBJ1-1|NA
CASSLTGSEVWYTEAFF
TGTGCCAGCAGCTTGACAGGGAGCGAAGTTTGGTACACTGAAGCTTTCTTT
>TRBD2|TRBV5-1|TRBJ2-1|NA
CASSLAAGGGSEQFF
TGCGCCAGCAGCTTGGCGGCGGGAGGGGGTAGTGAGCAGTTCTTC
>TRBD1|TRBV27|TRBJ1-2|once
CASSPGQAFYGYTF
TGTGCCAGCAGTCCGGGACAGGCCTTCTATGGCTACACCTTC
>NA|TRBV5-1|TRBJ1-2|NA
CASSQGPLAANYGYTF
TGCGCCAGCAGCCAAGGACCGCTGGCAGCTAACTATGGCTACACCTTC
>NA|TRBV5-1|TRBJ1-1|NA
CASSTGRMNTEAFF
TGCGCCAGCAGCACCGGACGAATGAACACTGAAGCTTTCTTT